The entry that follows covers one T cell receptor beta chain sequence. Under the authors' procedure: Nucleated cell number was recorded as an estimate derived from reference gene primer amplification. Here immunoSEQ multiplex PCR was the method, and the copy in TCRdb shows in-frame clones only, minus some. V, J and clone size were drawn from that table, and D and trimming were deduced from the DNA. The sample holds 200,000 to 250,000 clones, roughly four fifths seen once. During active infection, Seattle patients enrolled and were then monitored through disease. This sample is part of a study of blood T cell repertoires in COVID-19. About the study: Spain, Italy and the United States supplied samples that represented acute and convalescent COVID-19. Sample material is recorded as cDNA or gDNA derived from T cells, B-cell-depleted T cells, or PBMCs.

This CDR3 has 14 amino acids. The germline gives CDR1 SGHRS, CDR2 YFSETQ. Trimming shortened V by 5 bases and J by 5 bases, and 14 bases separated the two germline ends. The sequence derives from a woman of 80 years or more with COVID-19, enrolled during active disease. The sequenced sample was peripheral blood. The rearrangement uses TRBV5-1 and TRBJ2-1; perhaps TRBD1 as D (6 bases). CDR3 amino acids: CASSFLTGNNEQFF. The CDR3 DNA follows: TGCGCCAGCAGTTTTCTGACAGGCAACAATGAGCAGTTCTTC.